Below are 20 T cell receptor beta chains sequenced from a single sample in a study of tumour-infiltrating T cells in Burkitt lymphoma. Profiled with immunoSEQ multiplex PCR; TCRdb holds only in-frame clones, not every one. The sample shows several hundred clones, around 91% of them seen only once. Sequenced input: tumor tissue. The receptors here all came from a human donor with diffuse large B-cell lymphoma.

The chain uses TRBV19 and TRBJ1-3; 7 positions agree with TRBD1. CDR1 and CDR2 from the germline V gene are LNHDA and SQIVND (reference sequence). There are 14 residues in the CDR3. V was pared by 4 bases and J by 4 bases, with 4 bases of the junction left unmatched. The CDR3 DNA reads TGTGCCAGTAGTACACAGGGGACCGGAAACACCATATATTTT. Encoded protein: CASSTQGTGNTIYF.

This rearrangement joins TRBV19 to TRBJ2-1; maybe TRBD2 (7 bases). V was shortened by 1 base and J by 3 bases, with 16 bases between the two germline ends. Germline V gene sequence: CDR1 LNHDA, CDR2 SQIVND (reference sequence). This CDR3 has 17 residues. CDR3 in amino acids: CASSIGPRGGFYNEQFF. CDR3 DNA: TGTGCCAGTAGTATAGGCCCCCGCGGGGGCTTCTACAATGAGCAGTTCTTC. Full variable domain (rest looked up from reference TRBV19 and TRBJ2-1): DGGITQSPKYLFRKEGQNVTLSCEQNLNHDAMYWYRQDPGQGLRLIYYSQIVNDFQKGDIAEGYSVSREKKESFPLTVTSAQKNPTAFYLCASSIGPRGGFYNEQFFGPGTRLTVL.

This clone was counted between two and nine times. The genes are TRBV9 and TRBJ2-7; 7 bases agree with TRBD2. Germline V CDR1 and CDR2: SGDLS, YYNGEE. V gave up 4 bases and J gave up 3 bases; unmatched junction bases: 4. The CDR3 sequence is 13 residues long. The CDR3: CASSMSGGYEQYF. The CDR3, as DNA: TGTGCCAGCAGCATGTCGGGGGGCTACGAGCAGTACTTC.

As to this clone: One end of the junction is discordant with germline, which a read error may explain. The CDR3 sequence is CTSSLDLNTEAFF. CDR3 DNA sequence: TGCACCAGCAGCTTGGACTTGAACACTGAAGCTTTCTTT. The J gene is TRBJ1-1, the V gene TRBV5-1; no firm D call. Germline V gene data show CDR1 as SGHRS and CDR2 as YFSETQ. The CDR3 length is 13 residues.

This chain links TRBV18 with TRBJ2-5, with D tentatively TRBD2 (6 bases). CDR3 length: 14 residues. CDR1 KGHSH and CDR2 LQKENI come from the germline V gene. Trimming left V 3 bases short and J 4 bases short, with 12 bases between. CDR3: CASSPTASAETQYF. CDR3 nucleotides: TGTGCCAGCTCACCTACGGCTAGCGCAGAGACCCAGTACTTC.

The chain joins TRBV9 to TRBJ1-4, with 7 bases that match TRBD1. CDR1 SGDLS and CDR2 YYNGEE come from the germline V gene. The J segment lost 8 bases and the V segment lost 0 bases, leaving 7 bases of the junction unmatched. This CDR3 is 15 amino acids long. The CDR3 DNA follows: TGTGCCAGCAGCGTAGCCCCCCAGGGGGAGGAAAAACTGTTTTTT. This encodes CASSVAPQGEEKLFF. The whole variable domain, remainder taken from reference TRBV9 and TRBJ1-4, is DSGVTQTPKHLITATGQRVTLRCSPRSGDLSVYWYQQSLDQGLQFLIQYYNGEERAKGNILERFSAQQFPDLHSELNLSSLELGDSALYFCASSVAPQGEEKLFFGSGTQLSVL.

This clone was recorded a few times. V usage is TRBV5-1 and J usage is TRBJ2-7, with D maybe TRBD2 (6 bases). This CDR3 has 12 residues. Germline V lookup: CDR1 SGHRS, CDR2 YFSETQ. The V and J ends lost 0 bases and 5 bases respectively, with 6 bases between them. CDR3 DNA: TGCGCCAGCAGCTTGGGCGGGGACGAGCAGTACTTC. Protein: CASSLGGDEQYF.

The table lists this clone with a count of one. CDR3 in DNA: TGTGCCAGCAGTGGCCGGCTCACCCAAGAGACCCAGTACTTC. Residues: CASSGRLTQETQYF. The chain is built from TRBV2 and TRBJ2-5; D is uncertain. V was shortened by 4 bases and J by 1 base, with 10 bases between the two germline ends. CDR3 length: 14 residues. CDR1 is SNHLY and CDR2 is FYNNEI in the germline V gene.

The chain recombines TRBV7-3 with TRBJ1-1; no clear D. Germline V gives CDR1 SGHTA, CDR2 FQGTGA. The V gene lost 2 bases and the J gene lost 1 base, with 20 bases spanning the gap. This CDR3 region has 18 residues. CDR3 DNA sequence: TGTGCCAGCAGCTTAGTAGCCGTGGCAGGATTTTCGAACACTGAAGCTTTCTTT. This encodes CASSLVAVAGFSNTEAFF.

The chain joins TRBV6-1 to TRBJ2-7; the D gene could be TRBD1 or TRBD2 (5 bases each). Germline V gene data show CDR1 as MNHNS and CDR2 as SASEGT. This CDR3 contains 15 residues. Trimming removed 8 bases from V and 0 bases from J, with 17 bases in between. The CDR3 sequence: CASGTGAVNSYEQYF. The DNA for the CDR3 is TGTGCCAGCGGGACCGGGGCCGTTAACTCCTACGAGCAGTACTTC.

The chain uses TRBV15 and TRBJ2-7; 9 nucleotides line up with TRBD1. Germline V gives CDR1 LNHNV, CDR2 YYDKDF (reference sequence). The CDR3 is made up of 13 amino acids. The V gene end was trimmed by 5 bases and the J gene end by 6 bases; junction bases not matched to a gene: 5. The CDR3 sequence: CATSRDRVSEQYF. CDR3 DNA sequence: TGTGCCACCAGCCGGGACAGGGTTAGCGAGCAGTACTTC.

The chain carries TRBV6-1 and TRBJ2-5; possible D gene TRBD2, 7 bases. This CDR3 comprises 14 residues. Trimming removed 6 bases from V and 6 bases from J, with 17 bases in between. Germline CDR1 is MNHNS and CDR2 is SASEGT. CDR3 amino acids: CASRSGGGAKTQYF. The CDR3 nucleotides are TGTGCCAGCAGGTCCGGAGGGGGGGCGAAGACCCAGTACTTC.

The chain is built from TRBV30 and TRBJ1-1, with D possibly being TRBD1 (6 bases). CDR1 GTSNPN and CDR2 SVGIG come from the germline V gene (reference sequence). The CDR3 has 14 residues. V gave up 0 bases and J gave up 5 bases, with 13 bases separating them. The CDR3 bases are TGTGCCTGGAGTGTAGCAGGGGTTTCAACTGAAGCTTTCTTT. Translated: CAWSVAGVSTEAFF.

This clone was recorded once. J is TRBJ2-7 and V is TRBV4-2; either TRBD1 or TRBD2 may supply D (5 bases each). Deletions cut 4 bases from V and 0 bases from J, with 13 bases between. The CDR3 runs 15 residues. CDR1 LGHNA and CDR2 YNFKEQ come from the germline V gene. CDR3 loop: CASSRGEGSSYEQYF. The CDR3 DNA reads as TGTGCCAGCAGCCGGGGAGAGGGGTCCTCCTACGAGCAGTACTTC.

The V and J genes are TRBV10-1 and TRBJ2-7; D remains unclear. V was cut by 3 bases and J by 0 bases, with 6 bases left in between. CDR1 is WNHNN, CDR2 SYGVQD, per germline (reference sequence). The CDR3 length is 13 residues. Written as DNA, the CDR3 is TGCGCCAGCAGTGATCACGACTCCTACGAGCAGTACTTC. Residues: CASSDHDSYEQYF.

V is TRBV30 and J is TRBJ1-1; D unresolved. V gave up 0 bases and J gave up 7 bases, with 12 bases separating them. From germline, CDR1 is GTSNPN and CDR2 SVGIG (reference sequence). This CDR3 has 13 residues. The CDR3: CAWSVLGMGEAFF. The CDR3 DNA sequence: TGTGCCTGGAGTGTATTGGGTATGGGTGAAGCTTTCTTT.

This chain connects TRBV28 to TRBJ1-5; possibly TRBD1 for D (5 bases). With 8 bases removed from V and 6 bases from J, the gap between germline ends came to 14 bases. Germline V gives CDR1 MDHEN, CDR2 SYDVKM. There are 13 residues in the CDR3. The CDR3 sequence is CASQEQGLQPQHF. The CDR3 DNA sequence: TGTGCCAGCCAAGAGCAGGGACTTCAGCCCCAGCATTTT.

This clone appeared once. This chain joins TRBV11-3 and TRBJ2-7, with D perhaps matching TRBD1 (5 bases). Germline CDR1 and CDR2: SGHNT and YENEEA. CDR3 length: 12 residues. V lost 5 bases and J 4 bases, leaving 9 bases between the germline ends. For the CDR3, the DNA is TGTGCCAGCAGCCACGACAGTTACGAGCAGTACTTC. The encoded protein is CASSHDSYEQYF.

This clone is labeled hyperexpanded. V is TRBV4-1 and J is TRBJ1-5; no firm D call. Deletions cut 4 bases from V and 4 bases from J, with 17 bases between. CDR3 size: 16 residues. Germline CDR1 and CDR2: MGHRA and YSYEKL. The CDR3 is CASSLAFGSVNQPQHF. For the CDR3, the DNA is TGCGCCAGCAGCCTTGCTTTCGGGAGTGTGAATCAGCCCCAGCATTTT.

This chain links TRBV7-3 with TRBJ2-5; unclear D gene. Per germline, CDR1 SGHTA and CDR2 FQGTGA. CDR3 size: 13 residues. The germline V and J ends were trimmed by 2 bases and 7 bases, with 11 bases remaining between them. The CDR3 here is CASSLAALGTQYF. The CDR3 nucleotides read TGTGCCAGCAGCTTAGCCGCCTTAGGGACCCAGTACTTC.